This note documents a single TCR beta chain sequence. Its antigen is not identified. This sample was taken from a study of T-cell memory formation after mild COVID-19. Study-level background: Largely donor-specific sequence clusters came from two donors. Whole-study results and caveats: Clonal second-wave expansions that peaked on day 37 had unconfirmed SARS-CoV-2 specificity. Most CD4+ clones that shrank were in CM and EM, while CD8+ ones turned up in EMRA.

TCRdb reprocessed the 5' RACE reads via MiXCR and lists one record per CDR3 protein. The sample carries roughly 500,000 distinct CDR3 sequences, just over 20% recorded once. The CDR3 sequence is 15 residues long. CDR1 KGHDR and CDR2 SFDVKD come from the germline V gene. V gave up 2 bases and J gave up 5 bases, with 12 bases separating them. Specimen: PBMCs or a T cell subset sorted from them (not recorded which). The gene calls are TRBV24-1 and TRBJ1-5; possible D gene TRBD1, 5 bases. This clonotype was sampled from an adult woman who had mild COVID-19 (a few samples of this study predate the infection). Cell type and time point are not known. The CDR3 DNA reads TGTGCCACCAGTGATTCCTTCAGGGCAGATCAGCCCCAGCATTTT. It yields the protein CATSDSFRADQPQHF.